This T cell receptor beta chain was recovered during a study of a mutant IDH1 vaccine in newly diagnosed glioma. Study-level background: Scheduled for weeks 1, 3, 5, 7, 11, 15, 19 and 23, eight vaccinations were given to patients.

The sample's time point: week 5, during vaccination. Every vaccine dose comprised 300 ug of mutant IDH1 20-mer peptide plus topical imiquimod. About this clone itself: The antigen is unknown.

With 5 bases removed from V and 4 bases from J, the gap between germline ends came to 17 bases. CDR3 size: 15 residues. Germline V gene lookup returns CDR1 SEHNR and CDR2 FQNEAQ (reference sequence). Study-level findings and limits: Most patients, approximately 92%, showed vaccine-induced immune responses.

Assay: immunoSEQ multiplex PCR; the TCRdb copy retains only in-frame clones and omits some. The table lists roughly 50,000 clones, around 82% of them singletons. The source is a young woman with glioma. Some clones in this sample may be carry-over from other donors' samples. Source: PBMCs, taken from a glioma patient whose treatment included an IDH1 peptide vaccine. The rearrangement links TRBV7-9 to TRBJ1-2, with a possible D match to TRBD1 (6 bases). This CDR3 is CASSRSDSGVYGYTF. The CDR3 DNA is TGTGCCAGCAGCCGATCGGACAGTGGAGTCTATGGCTACACCTTC.